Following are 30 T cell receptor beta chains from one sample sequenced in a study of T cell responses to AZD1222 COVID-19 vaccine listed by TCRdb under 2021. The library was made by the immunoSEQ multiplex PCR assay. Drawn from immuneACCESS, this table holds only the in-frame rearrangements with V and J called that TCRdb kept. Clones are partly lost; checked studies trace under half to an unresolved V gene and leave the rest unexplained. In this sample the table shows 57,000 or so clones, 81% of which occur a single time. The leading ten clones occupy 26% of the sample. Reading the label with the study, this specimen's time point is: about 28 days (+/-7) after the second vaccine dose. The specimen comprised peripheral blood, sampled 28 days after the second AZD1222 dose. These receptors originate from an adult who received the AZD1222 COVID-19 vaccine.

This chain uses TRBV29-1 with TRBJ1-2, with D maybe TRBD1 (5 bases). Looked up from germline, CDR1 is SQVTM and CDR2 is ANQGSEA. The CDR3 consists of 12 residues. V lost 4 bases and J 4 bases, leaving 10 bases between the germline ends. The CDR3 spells CSVAGTVYGYTF. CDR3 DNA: TGCAGCGTTGCCGGGACGGTCTATGGCTACACCTTC.

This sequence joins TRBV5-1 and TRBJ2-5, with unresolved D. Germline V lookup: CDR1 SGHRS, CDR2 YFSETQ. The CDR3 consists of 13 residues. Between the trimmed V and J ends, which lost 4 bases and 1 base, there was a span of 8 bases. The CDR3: CASSIRFQETQYF. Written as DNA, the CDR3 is TGCGCCAGCAGCATCAGGTTCCAAGAGACCCAGTACTTC.

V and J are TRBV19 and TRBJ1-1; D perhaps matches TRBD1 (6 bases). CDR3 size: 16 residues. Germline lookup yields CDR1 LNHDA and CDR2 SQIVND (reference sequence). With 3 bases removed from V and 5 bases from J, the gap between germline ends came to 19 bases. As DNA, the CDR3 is TGTGCCAGTAGTATCCAAGGACAGTCTAGCGGGACTGAAGCTTTCTTT. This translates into CASSIQGQSSGTEAFF.

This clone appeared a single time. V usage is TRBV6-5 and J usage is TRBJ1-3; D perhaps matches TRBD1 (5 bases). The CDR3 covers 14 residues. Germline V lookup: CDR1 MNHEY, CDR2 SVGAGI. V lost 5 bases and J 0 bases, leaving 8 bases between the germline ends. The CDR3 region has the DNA TGTGCCAGCAGTAGGGGCGACTCTGGAAACACCATATATTTT. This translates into CASSRGDSGNTIYF.

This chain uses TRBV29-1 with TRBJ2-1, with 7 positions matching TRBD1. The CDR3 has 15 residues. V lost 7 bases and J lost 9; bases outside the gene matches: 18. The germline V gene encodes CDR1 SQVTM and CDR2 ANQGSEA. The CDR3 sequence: CSAVGETGFFGEQFF. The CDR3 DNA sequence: TGCAGCGCTGTGGGGGAGACAGGGTTTTTTGGTGAGCAGTTCTTC.

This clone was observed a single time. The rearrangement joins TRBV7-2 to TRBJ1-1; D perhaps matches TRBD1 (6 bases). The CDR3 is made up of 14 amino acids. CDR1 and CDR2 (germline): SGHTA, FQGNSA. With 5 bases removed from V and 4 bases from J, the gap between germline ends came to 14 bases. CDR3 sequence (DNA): TGTGCCAGCAGCACCAGGGGAGAGAGCACTGAAGCTTTCTTT. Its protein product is CASSTRGESTEAFF.

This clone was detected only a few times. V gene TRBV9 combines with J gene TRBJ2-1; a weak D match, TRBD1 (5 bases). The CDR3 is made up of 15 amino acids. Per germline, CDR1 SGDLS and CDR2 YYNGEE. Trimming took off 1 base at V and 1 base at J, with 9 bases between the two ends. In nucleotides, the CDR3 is TGTGCCAGCAGCGTACCCCAGGGTTCCTACAATGAGCAGTTCTTC. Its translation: CASSVPQGSYNEQFF.

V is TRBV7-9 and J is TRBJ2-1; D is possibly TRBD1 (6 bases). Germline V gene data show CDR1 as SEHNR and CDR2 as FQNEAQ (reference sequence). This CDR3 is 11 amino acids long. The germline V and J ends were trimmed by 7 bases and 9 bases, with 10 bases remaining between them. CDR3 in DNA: TGTGCCAGCAAACTAGGGGGTGAGCAGTTCTTC. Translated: CASKLGGEQFF.

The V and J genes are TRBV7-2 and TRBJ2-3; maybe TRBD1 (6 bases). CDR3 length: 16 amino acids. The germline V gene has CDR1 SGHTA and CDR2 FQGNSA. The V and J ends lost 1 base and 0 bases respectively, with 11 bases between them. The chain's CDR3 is CASSLGRQASTDTQYF. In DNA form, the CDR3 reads TGTGCCAGCAGCTTAGGACGACAGGCTAGCACAGATACGCAGTATTTT. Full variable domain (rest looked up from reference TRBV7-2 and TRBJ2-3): GAGVSQSPSNKVTEKGKDVELRCDPISGHTALYWYRQSLGQGLEFLIYFQGNSAPDKSGLPSDRFSAERTGGSVSTLTIQRTQQEDSAVYLCASSLGRQASTDTQYFGPGTRLTVL.

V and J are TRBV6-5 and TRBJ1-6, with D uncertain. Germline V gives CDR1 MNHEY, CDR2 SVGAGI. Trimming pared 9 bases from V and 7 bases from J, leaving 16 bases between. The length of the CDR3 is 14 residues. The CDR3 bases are TGTGCCAGTTGGCCCGGACTGCCAAATTCACCCCTCCACTTT. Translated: CASWPGLPNSPLHF.

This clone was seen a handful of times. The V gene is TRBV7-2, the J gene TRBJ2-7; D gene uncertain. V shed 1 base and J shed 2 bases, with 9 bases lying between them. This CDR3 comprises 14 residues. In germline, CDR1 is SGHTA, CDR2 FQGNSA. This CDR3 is CASSLGSFTYEQYF. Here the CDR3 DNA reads TGTGCCAGCAGCTTAGGGAGTTTTACCTACGAGCAGTACTTC.

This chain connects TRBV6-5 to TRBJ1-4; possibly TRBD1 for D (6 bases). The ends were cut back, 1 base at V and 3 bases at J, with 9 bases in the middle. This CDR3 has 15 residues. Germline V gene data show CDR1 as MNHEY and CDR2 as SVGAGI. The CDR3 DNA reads TGTGCCAGCAGTTACTACGGACAGTCTAATGAAAAACTGTTTTTT. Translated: CASSYYGQSNEKLFF.

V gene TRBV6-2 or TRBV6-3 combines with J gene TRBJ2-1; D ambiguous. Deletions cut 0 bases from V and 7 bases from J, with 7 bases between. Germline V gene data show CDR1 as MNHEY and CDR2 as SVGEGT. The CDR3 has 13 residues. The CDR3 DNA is TGTGCCAGCAGTTACTCGACGGTAAATGAGCAGTTCTTC. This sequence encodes CASSYSTVNEQFF.

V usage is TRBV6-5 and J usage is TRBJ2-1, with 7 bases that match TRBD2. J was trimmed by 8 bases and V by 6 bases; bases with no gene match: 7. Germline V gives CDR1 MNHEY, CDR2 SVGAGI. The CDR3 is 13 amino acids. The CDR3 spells CASRSGNGDEQFF. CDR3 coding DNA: TGTGCCAGCAGGAGCGGGAATGGCGATGAGCAGTTCTTC.

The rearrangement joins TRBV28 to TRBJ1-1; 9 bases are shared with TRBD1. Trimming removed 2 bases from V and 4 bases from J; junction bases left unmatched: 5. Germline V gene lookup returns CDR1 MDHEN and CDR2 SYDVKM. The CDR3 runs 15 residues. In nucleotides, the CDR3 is TGTGCCAGCAGTTTAGGGACAGGGTTTCGCACTGAAGCTTTCTTT. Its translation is CASSLGTGFRTEAFF.

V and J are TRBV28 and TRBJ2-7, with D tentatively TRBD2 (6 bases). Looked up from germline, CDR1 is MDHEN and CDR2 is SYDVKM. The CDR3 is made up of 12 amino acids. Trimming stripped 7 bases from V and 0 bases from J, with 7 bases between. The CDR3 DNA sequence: TGTGCCAGCATGGAGGGCTCCTACGAGCAGTACTTC. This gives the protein CASMEGSYEQYF.

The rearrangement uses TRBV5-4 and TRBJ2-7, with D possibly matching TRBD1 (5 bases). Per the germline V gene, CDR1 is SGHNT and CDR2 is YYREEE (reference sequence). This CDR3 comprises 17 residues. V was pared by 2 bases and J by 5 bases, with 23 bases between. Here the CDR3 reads CASSFWRGRVIRDEQYF. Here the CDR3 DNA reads TGTGCCAGCAGCTTCTGGCGTGGCAGGGTCATCCGGGACGAGCAGTACTTC.

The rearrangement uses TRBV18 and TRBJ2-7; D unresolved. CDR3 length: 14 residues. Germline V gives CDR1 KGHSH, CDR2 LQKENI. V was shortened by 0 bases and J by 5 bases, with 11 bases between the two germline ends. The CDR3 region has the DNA TGTGCCAGCTCACCACCTAGTCTCTCTGACGAGCAGTACTTC. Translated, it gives CASSPPSLSDEQYF.

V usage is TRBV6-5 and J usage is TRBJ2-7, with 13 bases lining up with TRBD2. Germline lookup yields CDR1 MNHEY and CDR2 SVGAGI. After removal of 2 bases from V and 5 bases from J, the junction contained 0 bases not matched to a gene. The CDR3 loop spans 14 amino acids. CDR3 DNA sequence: TGTGCCAGCAGTTACGGACTAGCGGGAGACGAGCAGTACTTC. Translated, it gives CASSYGLAGDEQYF.

The CDR3 coding sequence is TGTGCCAGCAGCTTGCCCAGGGAATCCTACGAGCAGTACTTC. Amino acid sequence: CASSLPRESYEQYF. V gene TRBV7-9 combines with J gene TRBJ2-7; tentative D call: TRBD1 (5 bases). V lost 3 bases to trimming and J lost 1 base, with 10 bases between them. The CDR3 contains 14 residues. CDR1 and CDR2 from the germline V gene are SEHNR and FQNEAQ (reference sequence).

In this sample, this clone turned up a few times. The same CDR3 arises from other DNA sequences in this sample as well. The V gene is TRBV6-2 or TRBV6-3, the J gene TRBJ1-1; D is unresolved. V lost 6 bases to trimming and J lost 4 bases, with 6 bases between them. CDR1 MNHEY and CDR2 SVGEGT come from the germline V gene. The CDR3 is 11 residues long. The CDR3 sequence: CASSPRTEAFF. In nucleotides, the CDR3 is TGTGCCAGCAGCCCTCGCACTGAAGCTTTCTTT.

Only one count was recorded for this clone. For the CDR3, the DNA is TGTGCCAGCAGCGCCCAGACTAGCGTAAGCACAGATACGCAGTATTTT. Amino acids: CASSAQTSVSTDTQYF. V usage is TRBV9 and J usage is TRBJ2-3; TRBD2 matches 8 bases. V lost 3 bases, J lost 0 bases, and 6 bases stayed unmatched. The CDR3 loop spans 16 amino acids. Per the germline V gene, CDR1 is SGDLS and CDR2 is YYNGEE.

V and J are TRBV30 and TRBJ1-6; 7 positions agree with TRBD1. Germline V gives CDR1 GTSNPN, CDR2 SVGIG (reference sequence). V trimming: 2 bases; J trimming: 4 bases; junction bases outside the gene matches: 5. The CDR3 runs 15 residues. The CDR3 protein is CAWSSPGQYNSPLHF. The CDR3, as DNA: TGTGCCTGGAGTTCACCGGGACAGTATAATTCACCCCTCCACTTT.

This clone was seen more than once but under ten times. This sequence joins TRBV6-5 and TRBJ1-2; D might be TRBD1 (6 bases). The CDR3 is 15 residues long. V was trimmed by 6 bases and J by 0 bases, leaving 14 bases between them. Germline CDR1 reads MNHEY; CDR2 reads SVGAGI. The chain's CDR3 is CASRPTGRANYGYTF. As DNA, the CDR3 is TGTGCCAGCAGACCAACAGGGCGGGCTAACTATGGCTACACCTTC.

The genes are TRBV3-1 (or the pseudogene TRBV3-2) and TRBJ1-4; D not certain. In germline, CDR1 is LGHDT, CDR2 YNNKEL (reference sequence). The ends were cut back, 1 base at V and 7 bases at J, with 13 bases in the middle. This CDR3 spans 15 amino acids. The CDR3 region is CASSQVPGKGEKLFF. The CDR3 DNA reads TGTGCCAGCAGCCAAGTACCGGGAAAGGGTGAAAAACTGTTTTTT.

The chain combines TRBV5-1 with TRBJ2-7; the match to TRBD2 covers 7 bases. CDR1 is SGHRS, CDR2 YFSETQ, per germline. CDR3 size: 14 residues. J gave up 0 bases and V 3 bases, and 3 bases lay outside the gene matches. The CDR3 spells CASSSGGSSYEQYF. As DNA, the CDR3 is TGCGCCAGCAGCTCCGGGGGGAGCTCCTACGAGCAGTACTTC.

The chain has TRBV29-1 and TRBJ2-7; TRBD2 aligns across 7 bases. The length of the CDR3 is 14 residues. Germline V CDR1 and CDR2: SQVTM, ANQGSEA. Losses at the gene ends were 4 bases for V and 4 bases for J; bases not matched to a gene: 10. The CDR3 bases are TGCAGCGTTGGAGGAGGGCAGCGGGGATACGAGCAGTACTTC. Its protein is CSVGGGQRGYEQYF.

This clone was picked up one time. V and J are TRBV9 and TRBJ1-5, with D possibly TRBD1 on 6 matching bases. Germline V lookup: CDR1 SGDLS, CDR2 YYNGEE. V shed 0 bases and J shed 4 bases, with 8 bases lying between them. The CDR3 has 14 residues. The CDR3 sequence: CASSVGQGNQPQHF. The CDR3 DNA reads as TGTGCCAGCAGCGTAGGGCAGGGGAATCAGCCCCAGCATTTT. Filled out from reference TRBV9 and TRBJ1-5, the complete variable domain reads DSGVTQTPKHLITATGQRVTLRCSPRSGDLSVYWYQQSLDQGLQFLIQYYNGEERAKGNILERFSAQQFPDLHSELNLSSLELGDSALYFCASSVGQGNQPQHFGDGTRLSIL.

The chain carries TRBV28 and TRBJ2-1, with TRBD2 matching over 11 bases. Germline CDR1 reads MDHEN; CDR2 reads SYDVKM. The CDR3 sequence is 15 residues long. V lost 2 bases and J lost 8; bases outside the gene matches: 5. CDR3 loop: CASSLELAGVDEQFF. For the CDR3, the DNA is TGTGCCAGCAGTTTAGAACTAGCGGGAGTGGATGAGCAGTTCTTC.

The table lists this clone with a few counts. The DNA of the CDR3 is TGTGCCAGCAGCTGGCTCTCCTACGAGCAGTACTTC. The encoded protein is CASSWLSYEQYF. The chain couples TRBV11-2 to TRBJ2-7, with D unclear. The length of the CDR3 is 12 residues. Trimming cost V 4 bases and J 0 bases, with 4 bases left between them. Germline CDR1 SGHAT, CDR2 FQNNGV.